The sequence of this T cell receptor beta chain was determined in a study of blood T cells in healthy people across ages. Whole-study results and caveats: Significant beta diversity loss was already apparent by age approximately 38, declining roughly linearly.

This clonotype was seen more than once but under ten times. What it binds is not known. Together with a sample-barcoded 5' primer, a J-beta primer mix was included in a second PCR lasting about 6 to 11 cycles. TCRdb recomputed calls from the 5' RACE reads with MiXCR, one row per CDR3 protein. Altogether about 620,000 distinct CDR3 sequences are present, over 40% being singletons, with the ten largest covering roughly 14%. Donors gave 9 to 10 milliliters of peripheral blood apiece. PBMCs were isolated at a quantity of at least 6 million per sample. Total RNA was extracted at no less than 6 micrograms per sample. Germline-derived CDR1 and CDR2 are MDHEN and SYDVKM. This CDR3 is 16 amino acids long. The V segment lost 7 bases and the J segment 5 bases; nucleotides outside the gene matches: 15.

The TCR comes from a woman of 80 years or more in good health. The chain uses TRBV28 and TRBJ1-1; 8 nucleotides agree with TRBD1. The material sequenced was blood. The CDR3 here is CASTVGDRFKKTEAFF. The CDR3 bases are TGTGCCAGCACCGTCGGGGACAGGTTTAAAAAAACTGAAGCTTTCTTT.